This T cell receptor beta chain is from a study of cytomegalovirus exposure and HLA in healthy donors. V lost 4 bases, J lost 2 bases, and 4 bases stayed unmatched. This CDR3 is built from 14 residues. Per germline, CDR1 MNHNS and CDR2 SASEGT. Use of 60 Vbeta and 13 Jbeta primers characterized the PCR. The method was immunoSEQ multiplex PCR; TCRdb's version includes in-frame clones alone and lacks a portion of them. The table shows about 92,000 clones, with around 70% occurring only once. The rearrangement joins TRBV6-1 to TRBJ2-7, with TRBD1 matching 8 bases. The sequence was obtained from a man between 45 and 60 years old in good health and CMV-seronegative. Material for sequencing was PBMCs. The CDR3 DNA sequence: TGTGCCAGCAGTGTGCAGGGGGCCCCCTACGAGCAGTACTTC. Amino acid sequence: CASSVQGAPYEQYF.